This T cell receptor (beta chain) is drawn from a study of technical replicates of blood from a few donors. The assay was immunoSEQ multiplex PCR, and TCRdb's table has in-frame clones only and misses some. Of 75,000 or so clones listed, more than 85% were seen once; the top ten hold 0.4% to 0.45%. The V end was cut by 7 bases, the J end by 4 bases, with 16 bases between. Germline loops: CDR1 LNHDA, CDR2 SQIVND (reference sequence). The CDR3 runs to 15 residues. V usage is TRBV19 and J usage is TRBJ2-2; maybe TRBD1 (6 bases). Material for sequencing was T cells isolated from PBMCs. The receptor's source is a human donor in good health. The CDR3 coding sequence is TGTGCCAGTACCCGAGCCGGGACAATCACCGGGGAGCTGTTTTTT. Translating it yields CASTRAGTITGELFF. Looking up the rest from reference TRBV19 and TRBJ2-2 gives the full variable domain: DGGITQSPKYLFRKEGQNVTLSCEQNLNHDAMYWYRQDPGQGLRLIYYSQIVNDFQKGDIAEGYSVSREKKESFPLTVTSAQKNPTAFYLCASTRAGTITGELFFGEGSRLTVL.